Following are 27 T cell receptor beta chains from one sample sequenced in a study of human T cells and chemical hapten exposure. Indicated time point: pre-sensitization, week 0. Noted treatment: therapeutic diphenylcyclopropenone sensitization with weekly scalp DPC. TCRdb processed the RACE reads anew with MiXCR; each CDR3 protein has one entry. The data show approximately 320,000 distinct CDR3 sequences, 5.5% seen once. The input for sequencing was whole blood, taken in connection with sensitization to the hapten diphenylcyclopropenone (DPC). The receptors here all came from a woman between 18 and 30 years old with alopecia areata. Some clones in this sample may be carry-over from other donors' samples.

This clonotype was detected ten times or more. The chain employs TRBV29-1 and TRBJ1-1; D possibly corresponds to TRBD1 (6 bases). This CDR3 spans 12 amino acids. From germline, CDR1 is SQVTM and CDR2 ANQGSEA. V dropped 6 bases and J dropped 5 bases, with 13 bases sitting between them. The chain's CDR3 is CSVRTGTTEAFF. The CDR3 region has the DNA TGCAGCGTGAGAACAGGGACGACTGAAGCTTTCTTT. The variable domain in full, completed from reference TRBV29-1 and TRBJ1-1, reads SAVISQKPSRDICQRGTSLTIQCQVDSQVTMMFWYRQQPGQSLTLIATANQGSEATYESGFVIDKFPISRPNLTFSTLTVSNMSPEDSSIYLCSVRTGTTEAFFGQGTRLTVV.

This clonotype was seen at least ten times. The chain combines TRBV10-3 with TRBJ2-7; TRBD2 might be the D (6 bases). This CDR3 contains 15 residues. Germline CDR1 reads ENHRY; CDR2 reads SYGVKD. Trimming took off 6 bases at V and 0 bases at J, with 15 bases between the two ends. CDR3 sequence: CAIREGLQSSYEQYF. The CDR3, as DNA: TGTGCCATCAGGGAGGGACTCCAGAGCTCCTACGAGCAGTACTTC.

This clonotype came up a few times. The V and J genes are TRBV2 and TRBJ1-1, with 8 bases that match TRBD1. This CDR3 is 13 amino acids long. Germline-derived CDR1 and CDR2 are SNHLY and FYNNEI. Trimming removed 6 bases from V and 5 bases from J; junction bases left unmatched: 5. The CDR3 DNA follows: TGTGCCAGCAGAGGGACAGGACAAACTGAAGCTTTCTTT. As protein: CASRGTGQTEAFF.

Here the CDR3 reads CSALRQLNQPQHF. The CDR3 DNA follows: TGCAGTGCTCTTAGACAGCTTAATCAGCCCCAGCATTTT. The chain employs TRBV20-1 and TRBJ1-5; tentatively, D is TRBD1 (5 bases). CDR1 is DFQATT, CDR2 SNEGSKA, per germline (reference sequence). The CDR3 is 13 residues long. V lost 5 bases and J 4 bases, leaving 12 bases between the germline ends.

V gene TRBV29-1 combines with J gene TRBJ2-3; TRBD1 aligns across 7 bases. This CDR3 has 15 residues. CDR1 is SQVTM, CDR2 ANQGSEA, per germline. V trimming: 7 bases; J trimming: 0 bases; junction bases outside the gene matches: 10. In DNA, the CDR3 is TGCAGCGCTATAGGACAGGTCTCTAGCACAGATACGCAGTATTTT. Residues: CSAIGQVSSTDTQYF.

The chain employs TRBV6-2 or TRBV6-3 and TRBJ2-7; maybe TRBD2 (5 bases). The CDR3 length is 13 residues. CDR1 MNHEY and CDR2 SVGEGT come from the germline V gene. The V end lost 8 bases, the J end lost 2 bases, and 13 bases lay between the germline ends. DNA of the CDR3: TGTGCCAGCCTCCTCTCCGGGGCCTACGAGCAGTACTTC. The encoded protein is CASLLSGAYEQYF.

The chain joins TRBV5-1 to TRBJ2-3; tentatively, D is TRBD1 (7 bases). The CDR3 is 13 amino acids. CDR1 and CDR2 (germline): SGHRS, YFSETQ. Trimming left V 7 bases short and J 4 bases short, with 13 bases between. The CDR3 DNA is TGCGCCAGCGGGGGGACAGCCCCAGATACGCAGTATTTT. Translation: CASGGTAPDTQYF.

This clonotype was observed at least ten times. This chain joins TRBV4-3 and TRBJ2-7, with 8 bases aligning to TRBD1. The V segment lost 0 bases and the J segment 2 bases; nucleotides outside the gene matches: 3. The CDR3 runs to 15 residues. Germline CDR1 is LGHNA and CDR2 is YSLEER. CDR3 sequence reads: CASSQDKTGAYEQYF. The CDR3, as DNA: TGCGCCAGCAGCCAAGACAAGACAGGGGCCTACGAGCAGTACTTC.

This rearrangement joins TRBV12-3 or TRBV12-4 to TRBJ1-5, with 10 bases that match TRBD1. The CDR3 has 15 residues. V lost 6 bases and J lost 5; bases outside the gene matches: 7. CDR3 loop: CASRPGTGEDQPQHF. CDR3 nucleotides: TGTGCCAGCAGACCCGGGACAGGGGAGGATCAGCCCCAGCATTTT.

This clonotype was observed many times. This chain's CDR3 is CASSLSRTQNQPQHF. Written as DNA, the CDR3 is TGTGCCAGCAGTTTATCACGGACTCAGAATCAGCCCCAGCATTTT. V is TRBV27 and J is TRBJ1-5; D gene unclear. This CDR3 is built from 15 residues. CDR1 MNHEY and CDR2 SMNVEV come from the germline V gene (reference sequence). The V gene lost 0 bases and the J gene lost 4 bases, with 10 bases spanning the gap.

The chain couples TRBV28 to TRBJ2-3; TRBD2 matches 8 bases. The CDR3 spans 14 residues. The V segment lost 7 bases and the J segment 4 bases; nucleotides outside the gene matches: 7. CDR1 MDHEN and CDR2 SYDVKM come from the germline V gene. In DNA, the CDR3 is TGTGCCAGCAAGGATACCGGGGGGGCAGATACGCAGTATTTT. Translation: CASKDTGGADTQYF.

The CDR3 spells CASSISDRSTYEQYF. The DNA of the CDR3 is TGTGCCAGCAGCATTTCTGACAGGTCAACCTACGAGCAGTACTTC. The gene calls are TRBV9 and TRBJ2-7; the D gene is possibly TRBD1 (6 bases). Per germline, CDR1 SGDLS and CDR2 YYNGEE. The CDR3 spans 15 residues. V lost 4 bases and J 2 bases, leaving 16 bases between the germline ends.

There are many counts of this clonotype. The chain employs TRBV4-1 and TRBJ1-1, with a weak D call TRBD1 (6 bases). Trimming cost V 0 bases and J 5 bases, with 16 bases left between them. CDR3 length: 16 residues. Germline CDR1 reads MGHRA; CDR2 reads YSYEKL. CDR3 bases: TGCGCCAGCAGCCAAGAACTGGACAGCGGGAGGACTGAAGCTTTCTTT. Translated: CASSQELDSGRTEAFF.

This clonotype showed up many times. The rearrangement joins TRBV13 to TRBJ2-5, with 8 nucleotides matching TRBD1. The CDR3 covers 15 residues. Per the germline V gene, CDR1 is PRHDT and CDR2 is FYEKMQ (reference sequence). V shed 4 bases and J 2 bases; nucleotides not matched to a gene: 6. The CDR3 loop reads CASSSRDRLQETQYF. The CDR3 nucleotides are TGTGCCAGCAGCTCCCGGGACAGGCTACAAGAGACCCAGTACTTC. Looking up the rest from reference TRBV13 and TRBJ2-5 gives the full variable domain: AAGVIQSPRHLIKEKRETATLKCYPIPRHDTVYWYQQGPGQDPQFLISFYEKMQSDKGSIPDRFSAQQFSDYHSELNMSSLELGDSALYFCASSSRDRLQETQYFGPGTRLLVL.

The rearrangement uses TRBV7-2 and TRBJ1-6; no firm D call. The CDR3 sequence is 16 residues long. V was shortened by 2 bases and J by 6 bases, with 14 bases between the two germline ends. Looked up from germline, CDR1 is SGHTA and CDR2 is FQGNSA. CDR3 region: CASSLRRSNSNSPLHF. CDR3 sequence (DNA): TGTGCCAGCAGCTTAAGGAGGAGTAACAGTAATTCACCCCTCCACTTT.

This clonotype was found a few times. This chain connects TRBV2 to TRBJ2-7, with D unclear. V gave up 2 bases and J gave up 2 bases, with 13 bases separating them. The CDR3 sequence is 15 residues long. Germline assignment: CDR1 SNHLY and CDR2 FYNNEI. CDR3 region: CASSELADKPYEQYF. The CDR3 nucleotides read TGTGCCAGCAGTGAATTGGCTGATAAACCCTACGAGCAGTACTTC.

This clonotype was recorded many times. The gene calls are TRBV20-1 and TRBJ2-7, with 10 bases fitting TRBD1. V shed 0 bases, J shed 3 bases, and the junction held 5 bases outside the gene matches. The CDR3 is made up of 15 amino acids. Germline CDR1 and CDR2: DFQATT and SNEGSKA (reference sequence). CDR3 nucleotides: TGCAGTGCTAGAGAACGCGGACAGGGGGACTACGAGCAGTACTTC. Its protein is CSARERGQGDYEQYF.

At least ten counts were recorded for this clonotype. The V and J genes are TRBV28 and TRBJ1-2; no clear D. This CDR3 spans 14 amino acids. The V gene lost 6 bases and the J gene lost 5 bases, with 16 bases spanning the gap. Germline assignment: CDR1 MDHEN and CDR2 SYDVKM. The CDR3 loop reads CASSPQTDYYGYTF. The CDR3 region has the DNA TGTGCCAGCAGCCCCCAGACCGACTATTATGGCTACACCTTC.

This clonotype occurred many times. The chain carries TRBV5-1 and TRBJ2-3; D is ambiguous. V lost 2 bases to trimming and J lost 2 bases, with 9 bases between them. The CDR3 is 14 residues long. Germline CDR1 SGHRS, CDR2 YFSETQ. CDR3 region: CASSLGRPTDTQYF. Written as DNA, the CDR3 is TGCGCCAGCAGCTTAGGGCGCCCCACAGATACGCAGTATTTT.

A few counts support this clonotype. The chain uses TRBV28 and TRBJ1-2; D is unclear. Germline CDR1 and CDR2: MDHEN and SYDVKM. The CDR3 consists of 14 residues. The germline V and J ends were trimmed by 5 bases and 8 bases, with 18 bases remaining between them. The chain's CDR3 is CASSPPGLEAGYTF. CDR3 sequence (DNA): TGTGCCAGCAGTCCTCCAGGACTCGAGGCGGGCTACACCTTC.

In its sample, this clonotype was seen many times. This chain connects TRBV7-2 to TRBJ2-3, with 10 positions matching TRBD2. Germline CDR1 reads SGHTA; CDR2 reads FQGNSA. The junction had 6 bases not matched to a gene; V was cut back by 3 bases and J by 3 bases. The CDR3 contains 16 residues. The CDR3 DNA sequence: TGTGCCAGCAGCTTCGGGAAGCGGGGGGGGACAGATACGCAGTATTTT. Its translation: CASSFGKRGGTDTQYF.

The sample holds many counts of this clonotype. The V and J genes are TRBV27 and TRBJ1-1; the D gene is possibly TRBD1 (5 bases). This CDR3 is built from 13 residues. CDR1 and CDR2 from the germline V gene are MNHEY and SMNVEV (reference sequence). Trimming left V 1 base short and J 4 bases short, with 7 bases between. Here the CDR3 reads CASSLFGGTEAFF. DNA for the CDR3: TGTGCCAGCAGTTTATTCGGGGGCACTGAAGCTTTCTTT.

This clonotype was counted many times. V usage is TRBV6-2 or TRBV6-3 and J usage is TRBJ2-3; 10 bases are shared with TRBD1. CDR1 and CDR2 from the germline V gene are MNHEY and SVGEGT. The V segment lost 2 bases and the J segment 1 base; nucleotides outside the gene matches: 3. This CDR3 contains 16 residues. CDR3 sequence: CASSYNGQGGTDTQYF. The CDR3 nucleotides read TGTGCCAGCAGTTACAATGGACAGGGGGGCACAGATACGCAGTATTTT.

This clonotype was counted between two and nine times. This chain's CDR3 is CASCKDRLSNQPQHF. The CDR3 DNA sequence: TGTGCCAGCTGTAAAGACAGGCTTAGCAATCAGCCCCAGCATTTT. This chain joins TRBV18 and TRBJ1-5, with D perhaps TRBD1 (6 bases). Germline V gene sequence: CDR1 KGHSH, CDR2 LQKENI. V lost 7 bases to trimming and J lost 0 bases, with 13 bases between them. The CDR3 covers 15 residues.

Worth noting for this clonotype: An end of the junction does not agree with germline; a read error may underlie this. The chain combines TRBV28 with TRBJ1-3; 8 positions agree with TRBD1. CDR1 and CDR2 (germline): MDHEN, SYDVKM. The CDR3 covers 14 residues. The CDR3 DNA reads as TGTGCCAGCAGTTTAGACAGGGGCGAAAACACCAAATATTTT. Its translation is CASSLDRGENTKYF. The entire variable domain, with the rest obtained from reference TRBV28 and TRBJ1-3, is as follows: DVKVTQSSRYLVKRTGEKVFLECVQDMDHENMFWYRQDPGLGLRLIYFSYDVKMKEKGDIPEGYSVSREKKERFSLILESASTNQTSMYLCASSLDRGENTKYFGEGSWLTVV.

Many counts were recorded for this clonotype. The rearrangement joins TRBV7-8 to TRBJ2-3; weak D call: TRBD2 (5 bases). V was pared by 6 bases and J by 4 bases, with 14 bases between. The length of the CDR3 is 14 residues. The germline V gene encodes CDR1 SGHVS and CDR2 FQNEAQ. CDR3 protein: CASRAGVLPDTQYF. CDR3 nucleotide sequence: TGTGCCAGCAGAGCCGGGGTCTTGCCAGATACGCAGTATTTT.

This clonotype occurred many times. CDR3 DNA sequence: TGCAGTGCCCACTACGGGCAGGGACAGGGGCAGTATTTT. Its translation is CSAHYGQGQGQYF. The chain combines TRBV20-1 with TRBJ2-3, with 9 bases fitting TRBD1. There are 13 residues in the CDR3. The germline V gene has CDR1 DFQATT and CDR2 SNEGSKA (reference sequence). The V gene end was trimmed by 6 bases and the J gene end by 11 bases; junction bases not matched to a gene: 12.